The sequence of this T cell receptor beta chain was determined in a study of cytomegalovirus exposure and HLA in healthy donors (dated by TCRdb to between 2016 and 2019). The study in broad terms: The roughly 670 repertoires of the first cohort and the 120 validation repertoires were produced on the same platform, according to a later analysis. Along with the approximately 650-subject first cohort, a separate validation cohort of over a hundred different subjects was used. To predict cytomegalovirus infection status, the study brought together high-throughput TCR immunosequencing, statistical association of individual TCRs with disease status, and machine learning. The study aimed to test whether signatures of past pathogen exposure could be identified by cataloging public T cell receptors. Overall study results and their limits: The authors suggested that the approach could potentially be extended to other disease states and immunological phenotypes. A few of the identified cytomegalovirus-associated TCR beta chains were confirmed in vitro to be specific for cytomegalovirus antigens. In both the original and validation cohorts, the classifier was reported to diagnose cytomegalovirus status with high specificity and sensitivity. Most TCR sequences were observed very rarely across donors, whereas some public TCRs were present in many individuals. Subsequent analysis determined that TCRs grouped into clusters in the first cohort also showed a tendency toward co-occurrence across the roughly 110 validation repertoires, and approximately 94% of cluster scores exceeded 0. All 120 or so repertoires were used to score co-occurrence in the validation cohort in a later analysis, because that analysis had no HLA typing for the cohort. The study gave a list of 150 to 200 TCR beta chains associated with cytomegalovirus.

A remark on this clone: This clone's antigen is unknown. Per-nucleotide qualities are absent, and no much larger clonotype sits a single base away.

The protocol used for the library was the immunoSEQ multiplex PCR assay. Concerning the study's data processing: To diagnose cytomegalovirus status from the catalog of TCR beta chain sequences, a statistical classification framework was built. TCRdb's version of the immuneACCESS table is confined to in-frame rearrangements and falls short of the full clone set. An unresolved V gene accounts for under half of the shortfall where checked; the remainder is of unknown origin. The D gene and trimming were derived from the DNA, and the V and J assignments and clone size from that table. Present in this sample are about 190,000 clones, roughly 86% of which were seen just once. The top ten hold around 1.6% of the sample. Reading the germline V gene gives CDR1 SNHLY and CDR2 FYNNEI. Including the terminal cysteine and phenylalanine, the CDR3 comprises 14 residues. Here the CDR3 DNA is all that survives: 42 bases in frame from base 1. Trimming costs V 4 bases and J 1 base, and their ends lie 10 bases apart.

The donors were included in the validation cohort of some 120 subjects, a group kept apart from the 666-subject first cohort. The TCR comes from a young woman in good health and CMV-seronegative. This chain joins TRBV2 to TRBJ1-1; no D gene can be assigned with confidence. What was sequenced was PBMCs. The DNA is TGTGCCAGCAGTGCGCCTCAGGCGAACACTGAAGCTTTCTTT. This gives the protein CASSAPQANTEAFF.